The 14 T cell receptor beta chains below all came from one sample that was sequenced in a study of shared clonotypes between healthy human individuals. Repertoires were generated with immunoSEQ multiplex PCR, while TCRdb's copy carries only in-frame clones and drops some. The sample lists over 95,000 clones, 55% to 70% occurring once. Sequencing used memory CD8+ T cells sorted from blood. The subset was: CD45RO+ cells pooled with CCR7-negative TemRA cells. Every receptor here comes from a woman aged 25 to 45 in good health.

The J gene is TRBJ2-3, the V gene TRBV10-2; 8 bases agree with TRBD2. CDR3 length equals 16 residues. Germline V gene sequence: CDR1 WSHSY, CDR2 SAAADI. V gave up 6 bases and J gave up 5 bases; unmatched junction bases: 13. CDR3 residues: CASRTPPAGAVDTQYF. The CDR3 nucleotides are TGCGCCAGCAGGACTCCTCCAGCGGGAGCGGTAGATACGCAGTATTTT.

This clone has only a few counts. This rearrangement joins TRBV29-1 to TRBJ2-5; a weak D match, TRBD2 (6 bases). Gene TRBJ2-7 matches the end of the DNA better, so the J call may be wrong. The length of the CDR3 is 13 residues. CDR1 is SQVTM and CDR2 is ANQGSEA in the germline V gene. In DNA, the CDR3 is TGCAGCGCCCAGGGAGGCTCCTCCTACGAGCAGTACTTC. The encoded protein is CSAQGGSSYEQYF.

The chain uses TRBV2 and TRBJ2-2; D tentatively fits TRBD1 or TRBD2 (5 bases each). V shed 5 bases and J shed 7 bases, with 17 bases lying between them. This CDR3 comprises 15 residues. Per the germline V gene, CDR1 is SNHLY and CDR2 is FYNNEI. The CDR3 reads CASSQLEGRIGELFF. For the CDR3, the DNA is TGTGCCAGCAGTCAACTCGAGGGGAGAATCGGGGAGCTGTTTTTT.

The J gene is TRBJ2-1, the V gene TRBV9, with TRBD2 matching 15 bases. Germline CDR1 reads SGDLS; CDR2 reads YYNGEE. Trimming took 3 bases from V and 5 from J; bases not matched to a gene: 6. CDR3 length: 17 residues. CDR3 sequence: CASSGGTSGGINNEQFF. As DNA, the CDR3 is TGTGCCAGCAGCGGAGGGACTAGCGGGGGGATAAACAATGAGCAGTTCTTC.

This chain links TRBV7-2 with TRBJ2-5; possibly TRBD1 or TRBD2 for D (6 bases each). Trimming removed 1 base from V and 4 bases from J, with 10 bases in between. The germline V gene has CDR1 SGHTA and CDR2 FQGNSA. CDR3 size: 14 residues. The chain's CDR3 is CASSLGGGLETQYF. DNA of the CDR3: TGTGCCAGCAGCTTAGGAGGGGGACTAGAGACCCAGTACTTC.

This clone was picked up one time. The V and J genes are TRBV6-5 and TRBJ2-1, with D unclear. Germline CDR1 MNHEY, CDR2 SVGAGI. Trimming stripped 7 bases from V and 0 bases from J, with 13 bases between. The CDR3 spans 15 residues. The CDR3 sequence is CASTPSVNSYNEQFF. CDR3 nucleotides: TGTGCCAGCACCCCGTCGGTCAACTCCTACAATGAGCAGTTCTTC.

This clone was detected a few times. The gene calls are TRBV4-2 and TRBJ1-5; 9 bases line up with TRBD1. CDR1 and CDR2 from the germline V gene are LGHNA and YNFKEQ. This CDR3 region has 17 residues. The V and J ends lost 1 base and 1 base, in that order; junction bases with no gene match: 5. CDR3 nucleotide sequence: TGTGCCAGCAGCCAAGGAAAACAGGGGGCGAGCAATCAGCCCCAGCATTTT. Its translation is CASSQGKQGASNQPQHF.

This chain links TRBV14 with TRBJ2-1; 7 bases map to TRBD2. Germline CDR1 is SGHDN and CDR2 is FVKESK. The V and J ends lost 4 bases and 7 bases, in that order; junction bases with no gene match: 7. The CDR3 is 14 residues long. The CDR3 loop is CASSRGSLANEQFF. DNA for the CDR3: TGTGCCAGCAGCCGCGGCTCACTAGCGAATGAGCAGTTCTTC. The variable domain in full, with the rest retrieved from reference TRBV14 and TRBJ2-1, is EAGVTQFPSHSVIEKGQTVTLRCDPISGHDNLYWYRRVMGKEIKFLLHFVKESKQDESGMPNNRFLAERTGGTYSTLKVQPAELEDSGVYFCASSRGSLANEQFFGPGTRLTVL.

V and J are TRBV6-5 and TRBJ2-7; 10 nucleotides agree with TRBD2. Per the germline V gene, CDR1 is MNHEY and CDR2 is SVGAGI. This CDR3 contains 16 residues. The ends lost 0 bases at V and 4 bases at J; junction bases unmatched: 6. CDR3 coding DNA: TGTGCCAGCAGTTACTCGATGGCTAGCGGGAGTTACGAGCAGTACTTC. This translates into CASSYSMASGSYEQYF.

V and J are TRBV29-1 and TRBJ1-1; D unresolved. The CDR3 has 11 residues. Trimming stripped 1 base from V and 2 bases from J, with 2 bases between. Germline lookup yields CDR1 SQVTM and CDR2 ANQGSEA. CDR3 protein: CSVEANTEAFF. In DNA form, the CDR3 reads TGCAGCGTTGAAGCAAACACTGAAGCTTTCTTT.

This clone was seen once. The chain combines TRBV13 with TRBJ2-1; 9 nucleotides agree with TRBD2. CDR1 and CDR2 (germline): PRHDT, FYEKMQ (reference sequence). Trimming removed 5 bases from V and 5 bases from J; junction bases left unmatched: 7. CDR3 size: 15 residues. The CDR3 DNA sequence: TGTGCCAGCAGCGCCCGACTAGCGGTGGACAATGAGCAGTTCTTC. Translating it yields CASSARLAVDNEQFF.

This clone came up a few times. V and J are TRBV11-2 and TRBJ2-3; D is unresolved. The V gene's germline CDR1 is SGHAT and CDR2 FQNNGV. CDR3 length equals 11 residues. The germline V and J ends were trimmed by 6 bases and 9 bases, with 10 bases remaining between them. The CDR3 protein is CASRQMGTQYF. In DNA, the CDR3 is TGTGCCAGCAGGCAAATGGGAACGCAGTATTTT.

To note about this clone: One end of the junction is discordant with germline, which a read error may explain. This chain links TRBV6-5 with TRBJ2-3; D possibly corresponds to TRBD1 (5 bases). CDR3 size: 15 residues. Looked up from germline, CDR1 is MNHEY and CDR2 is SVGAGI. For the CDR3, the DNA is TGTGCCAGCAGTGACTCGAAAGGGGACACAGATACGCAGTATTTT. Translating gives CASSDSKGDTDTQYF.

The chain links TRBV4-1 to TRBJ2-1, with 12 bases that match TRBD2. Germline CDR1 reads MGHRA; CDR2 reads YSYEKL. Trimming at V came to 4 bases and at J to 2 bases, leaving 3 bases not matched to a gene. CDR3 length equals 16 residues. CDR3: CASSLLAGGPYNEQFF. CDR3 sequence (DNA): TGCGCCAGCAGCCTACTAGCGGGAGGTCCCTACAATGAGCAGTTCTTC.